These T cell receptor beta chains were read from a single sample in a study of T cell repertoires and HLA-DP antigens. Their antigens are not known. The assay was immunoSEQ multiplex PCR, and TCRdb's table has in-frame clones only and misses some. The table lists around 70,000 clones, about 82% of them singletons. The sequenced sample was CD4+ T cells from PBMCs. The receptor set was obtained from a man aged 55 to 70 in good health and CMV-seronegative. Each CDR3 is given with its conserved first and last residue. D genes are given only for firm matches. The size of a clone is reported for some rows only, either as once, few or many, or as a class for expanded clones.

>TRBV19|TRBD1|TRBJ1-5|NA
CASSIGTGGWRSNQPQHF
TGTGCCAGTAGTATAGGGACAGGGGGCTGGCGGAGCAATCAGCCCCAGCATTTT
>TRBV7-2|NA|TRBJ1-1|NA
CASSLDPRNTEAFF
TGTGCCAGCAGCTTAGATCCCAGGAACACTGAAGCTTTCTTT
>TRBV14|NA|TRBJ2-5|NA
CASSRRGYETQYF
TGTGCCAGCAGCCGCAGGGGTTACGAGACCCAGTACTTC
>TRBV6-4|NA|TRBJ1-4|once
CASSDSPVGAKEKLFF
TGTGCCAGCAGTGACTCCCCTGTGGGGGCTAAGGAAAAACTGTTTTTT
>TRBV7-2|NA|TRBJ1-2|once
CASSLEGTWGYTF
TGTGCCAGCAGCTTAGAGGGGACCTGGGGCTACACCTTC
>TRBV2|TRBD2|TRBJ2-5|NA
CASSLAVQETQYF
TGTGCCAGCAGTCTAGCGGTCCAAGAGACCCAGTACTTC
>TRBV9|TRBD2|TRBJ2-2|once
CASSVLAGGHGELFF
TGTGCCAGCAGCGTACTGGCGGGAGGCCACGGGGAGCTGTTTTTT
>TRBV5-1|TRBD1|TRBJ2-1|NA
CASSWSGTGGSSEQFF
TGCGCCAGCAGCTGGTCCGGGACAGGAGGGTCGAGTGAGCAGTTCTTC
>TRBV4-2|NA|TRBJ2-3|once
CASSSRDSLTDTQYF
TGTGCCAGCAGCAGCCGGGACTCACTCACAGATACGCAGTATTTT
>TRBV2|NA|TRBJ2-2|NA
CASSTLAGELFF
TGTGCCAGCAGTACCCTCGCCGGGGAGCTGTTTTTT
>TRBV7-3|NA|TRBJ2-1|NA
CASGLGSSYNEQFF
TGTGCCAGCGGACTCGGGAGTTCCTACAATGAGCAGTTCTTC
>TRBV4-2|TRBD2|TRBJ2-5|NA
CASSQDSGQETQYF
TGTGCCAGCAGCCAAGATAGCGGGCAAGAGACCCAGTACTTC
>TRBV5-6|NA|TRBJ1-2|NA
CASSLRSRGYTF
TGTGCCAGCAGCTTAAGGTCGAGGGGCTACACCTTC
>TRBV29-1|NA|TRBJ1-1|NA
CSVGQNRNTEAFF
TGCAGCGTTGGACAGAACCGGAACACTGAAGCTTTCTTT
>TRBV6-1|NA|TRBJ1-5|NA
CASSSASLRPQPQHF
TGTGCCAGCAGCTCGGCCAGCTTGCGCCCGCAGCCCCAGCATTTT
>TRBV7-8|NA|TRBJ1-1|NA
CASSLAVQGMVTEAFF
TGTGCCAGCAGCTTAGCCGTACAGGGTATGGTCACTGAAGCTTTCTTT
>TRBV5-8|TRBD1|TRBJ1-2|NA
CASSLADDRVAGYTF
TGTGCCAGCAGCTTGGCCGACGACAGGGTGGCTGGCTACACCTTC
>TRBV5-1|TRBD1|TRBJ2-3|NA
CASRGQGLPTDTQYF
TGCGCCAGCAGAGGACAGGGGCTGCCCACAGATACGCAGTATTTT
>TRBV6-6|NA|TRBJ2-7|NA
CASSEGLRISYEQYF
TGTGCCAGCAGTGAGGGACTTAGAATCTCCTACGAGCAGTACTTC
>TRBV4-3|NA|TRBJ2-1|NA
CASSQDRPSPYNEQFF
TGCGCCAGCAGCCAAGATAGGCCATCCCCTTACAATGAGCAGTTCTTC
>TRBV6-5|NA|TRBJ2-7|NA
CASSLTLYEQYF
TGTGCCAGCAGCCTGACTCTCTACGAGCAGTACTTC
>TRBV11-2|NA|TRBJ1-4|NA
CASTYNKRAEQGEKLFF
TGTGCCAGCACGTATAATAAGAGGGCAGAACAGGGTGAAAAACTGTTTTTT
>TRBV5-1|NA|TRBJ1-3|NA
CASSLEGVNSGNTIYF
TGCGCCAGCTCTTTGGAGGGGGTGAACTCTGGAAACACCATATATTTT
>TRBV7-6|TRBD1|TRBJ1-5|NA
CASSLTGEGLNQPQHF
TGTGCCAGCAGCTTGACAGGGGAGGGCCTCAATCAGCCCCAGCATTTT
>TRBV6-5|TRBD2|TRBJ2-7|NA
CASLGTSGSYEQYF
TGTGCCAGCCTGGGGACTAGCGGCTCCTACGAGCAGTACTTC
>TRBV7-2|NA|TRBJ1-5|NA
CASSLVVGSNQPQHF
TGTGCCAGCAGCTTAGTTGTGGGGTCTAATCAGCCCCAGCATTTT
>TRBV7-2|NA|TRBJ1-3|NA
CASSLSPSSGNTIYF
TGTGCCAGCAGCTTAAGCCCCAGCTCTGGAAACACCATATATTTT
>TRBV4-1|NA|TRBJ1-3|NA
CASSVVAASGNTIYF
TGCGCCAGCAGCGTGGTGGCAGCCTCTGGAAACACCATATATTTT
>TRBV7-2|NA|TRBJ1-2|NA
CASSSPGGNYGYTF
TGTGCCAGCAGCTCCCCCGGGGGAAACTATGGCTACACCTTC
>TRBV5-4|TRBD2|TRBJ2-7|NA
CASSLSLAAYEQYF
TGTGCCAGCAGCTTGTCTCTAGCGGCCTACGAGCAGTACTTC
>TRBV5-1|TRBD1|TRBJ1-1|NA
CASSPNDRTGGTEAFF
TGCGCCAGCAGCCCCAATGACCGGACAGGGGGCACTGAAGCTTTCTTT
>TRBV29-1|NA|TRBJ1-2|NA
CSVADSPNTMRYTF
TGCAGCGTTGCCGACAGTCCAAATACTATGCGCTACACCTTC
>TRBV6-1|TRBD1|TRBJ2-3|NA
CASRTGSSTDTQYF
TGTGCCAGCAGGACAGGGTCAAGCACAGATACGCAGTATTTT
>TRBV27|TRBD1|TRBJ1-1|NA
CASSVAAGGITEAFF
TGTGCCAGCAGCGTCGCGGCAGGGGGTATCACTGAAGCTTTCTTT
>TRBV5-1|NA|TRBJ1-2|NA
CASSTGPSNYGYTF
TGCGCCAGCAGCACGGGACCATCTAACTATGGCTACACCTTC
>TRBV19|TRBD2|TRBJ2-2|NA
CASSILAGGSGELFF
TGTGCCAGTAGTATACTAGCGGGGGGTTCCGGGGAGCTGTTTTTT
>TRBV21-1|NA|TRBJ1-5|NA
CASSNLQTGTCQPQHF
TGTGCCAGCAGCAACCTCCAGACTGGGACGTGTCAGCCCCAGCATTTT
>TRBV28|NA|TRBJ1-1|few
CASSSASEAFF
TGTGCCAGCAGTTCGGCTTCTGAAGCTTTCTTT
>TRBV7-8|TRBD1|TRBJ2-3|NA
CASSLRTGQGPDTQYF
TGTGCCAGCAGCTTACGCACGGGACAGGGGCCAGATACGCAGTATTTT
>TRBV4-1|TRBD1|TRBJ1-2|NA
CASSAGTGRLDNYGYTF
TGCGCCAGCAGCGCCGGGACAGGTCGCCTCGATAACTATGGCTACACCTTC
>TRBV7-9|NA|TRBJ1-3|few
CASSPGRISGNTIYF
TGTGCCAGCAGCCCGGGACGGATCTCTGGAAACACCATATATTTT
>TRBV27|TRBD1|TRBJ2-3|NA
CASSLSRTGWSDTQYF
TGTGCCAGCAGTTTATCGCGGACAGGGTGGTCAGATACGCAGTATTTT
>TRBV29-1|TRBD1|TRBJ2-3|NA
CSARRDRGTDTQYF
TGCAGCGCCCGACGGGACAGGGGTACAGATACGCAGTATTTT
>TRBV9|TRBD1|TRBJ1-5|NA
CASSVGTGSGQPQHF
TGTGCCAGCAGCGTAGGGACAGGGTCGGGTCAGCCCCAGCATTTT
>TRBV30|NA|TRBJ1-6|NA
CAWSQGDNSPLHF
TGTGCCTGGAGTCAGGGTGACAATTCACCCCTCCACTTT
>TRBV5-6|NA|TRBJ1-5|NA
CASSVQRGRGPQHF
TGTGCCAGCAGCGTACAGCGCGGGAGGGGGCCCCAGCATTTT
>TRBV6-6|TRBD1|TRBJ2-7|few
CASSPGGKTYEQYF
TGTGCCAGCAGTCCAGGGGGCAAGACCTACGAGCAGTACTTC
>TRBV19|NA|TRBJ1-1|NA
CASSMIQNEAFF
TGTGCCAGTAGTATGATTCAGAATGAAGCTTTCTTT
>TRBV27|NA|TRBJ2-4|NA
CASRRTGNLAKNIQYF
TGTGCCAGCAGGAGAACAGGAAATCTAGCCAAAAACATTCAGTACTTC
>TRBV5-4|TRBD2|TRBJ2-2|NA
CASSPVAGGIGGELFF
TGTGCCAGCAGCCCGGTAGCGGGAGGGATCGGCGGGGAGCTGTTTTTT
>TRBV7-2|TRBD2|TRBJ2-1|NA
CASRSGLAGYNEQFF
TGTGCCAGCAGATCGGGACTAGCGGGCTACAATGAGCAGTTCTTC
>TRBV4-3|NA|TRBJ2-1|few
CASSQPVGPYNEQFF
TGCGCCAGCAGCCAGCCGGTAGGGCCCTACAATGAGCAGTTCTTC
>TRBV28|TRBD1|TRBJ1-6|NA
CASTNDRVRSPLHF
TGTGCCAGCACAAACGACAGGGTGCGTTCACCCCTCCACTTT
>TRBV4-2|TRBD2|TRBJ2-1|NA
CASSRPGGSGNNEQFF
TGTGCCAGCAGCCGCCCTGGTGGTAGCGGGAACAATGAGCAGTTCTTC
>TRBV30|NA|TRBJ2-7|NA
CAAEQRSSYEQYF
TGTGCCGCCGAACAAAGGAGCTCCTACGAGCAGTACTTC